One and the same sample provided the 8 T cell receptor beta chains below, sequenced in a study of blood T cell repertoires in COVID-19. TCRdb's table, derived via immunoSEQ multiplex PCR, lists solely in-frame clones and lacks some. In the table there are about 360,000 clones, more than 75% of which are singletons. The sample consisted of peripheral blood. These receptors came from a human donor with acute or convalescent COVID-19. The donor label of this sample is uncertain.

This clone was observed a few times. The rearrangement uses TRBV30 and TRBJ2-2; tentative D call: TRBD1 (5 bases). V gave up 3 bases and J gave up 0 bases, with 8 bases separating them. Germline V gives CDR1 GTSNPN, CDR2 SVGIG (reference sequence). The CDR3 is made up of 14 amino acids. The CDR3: CAWRKTANTGELFF. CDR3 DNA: TGTGCCTGGAGGAAGACAGCGAACACCGGGGAGCTGTTTTTT.

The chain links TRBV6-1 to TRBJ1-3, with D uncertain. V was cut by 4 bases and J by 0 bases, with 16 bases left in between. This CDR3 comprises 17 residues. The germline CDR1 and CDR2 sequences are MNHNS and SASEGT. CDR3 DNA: TGTGCCAGCAGTGCGTCACCGAAGCCGATCTCTGGAAACACCATATATTTT. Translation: CASSASPKPISGNTIYF.

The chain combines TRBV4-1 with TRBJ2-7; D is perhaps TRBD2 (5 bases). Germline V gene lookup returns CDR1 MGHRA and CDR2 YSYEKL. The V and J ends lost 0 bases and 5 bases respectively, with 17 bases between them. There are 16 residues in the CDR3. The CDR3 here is CASSQDRTDRTDEQYF. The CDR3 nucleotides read TGCGCCAGCAGCCAAGATCGGACGGATAGGACTGACGAGCAGTACTTC.

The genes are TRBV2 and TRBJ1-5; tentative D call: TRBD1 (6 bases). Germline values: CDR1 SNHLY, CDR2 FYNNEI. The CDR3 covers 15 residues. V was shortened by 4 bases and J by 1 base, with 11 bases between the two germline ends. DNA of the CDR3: TGTGCCAGCAGTGGGGAACAGGGAAGCAATCAGCCCCAGCATTTT. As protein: CASSGEQGSNQPQHF.

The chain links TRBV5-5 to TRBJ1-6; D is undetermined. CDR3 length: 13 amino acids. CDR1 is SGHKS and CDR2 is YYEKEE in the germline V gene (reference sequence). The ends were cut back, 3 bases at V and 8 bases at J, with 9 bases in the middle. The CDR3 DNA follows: TGTGCCAGCAGCTCGACTTGGGATTCACCCCTCCACTTT. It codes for CASSSTWDSPLHF.

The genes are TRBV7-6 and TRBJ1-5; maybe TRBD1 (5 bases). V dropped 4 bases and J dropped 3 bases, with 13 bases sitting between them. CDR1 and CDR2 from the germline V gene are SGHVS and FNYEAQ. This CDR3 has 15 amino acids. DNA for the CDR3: TGTGCCAGCAGCTCCCTGGGGGGGTACAATCAGCCCCAGCATTTT. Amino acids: CASSSLGGYNQPQHF.

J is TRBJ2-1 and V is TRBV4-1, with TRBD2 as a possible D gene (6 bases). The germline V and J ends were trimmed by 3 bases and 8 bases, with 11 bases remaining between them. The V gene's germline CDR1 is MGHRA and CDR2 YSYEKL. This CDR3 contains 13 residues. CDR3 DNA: TGCGCCAGCAGCCAGGAGGGCTCCTATGAGCAGTTCTTC. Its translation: CASSQEGSYEQFF.

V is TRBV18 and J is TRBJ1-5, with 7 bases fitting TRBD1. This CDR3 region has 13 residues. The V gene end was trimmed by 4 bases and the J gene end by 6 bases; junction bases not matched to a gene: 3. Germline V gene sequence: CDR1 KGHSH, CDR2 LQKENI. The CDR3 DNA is TGTGCCAGCTCACAGGGGGCAGGTCAGCCCCAGCATTTT. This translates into CASSQGAGQPQHF.